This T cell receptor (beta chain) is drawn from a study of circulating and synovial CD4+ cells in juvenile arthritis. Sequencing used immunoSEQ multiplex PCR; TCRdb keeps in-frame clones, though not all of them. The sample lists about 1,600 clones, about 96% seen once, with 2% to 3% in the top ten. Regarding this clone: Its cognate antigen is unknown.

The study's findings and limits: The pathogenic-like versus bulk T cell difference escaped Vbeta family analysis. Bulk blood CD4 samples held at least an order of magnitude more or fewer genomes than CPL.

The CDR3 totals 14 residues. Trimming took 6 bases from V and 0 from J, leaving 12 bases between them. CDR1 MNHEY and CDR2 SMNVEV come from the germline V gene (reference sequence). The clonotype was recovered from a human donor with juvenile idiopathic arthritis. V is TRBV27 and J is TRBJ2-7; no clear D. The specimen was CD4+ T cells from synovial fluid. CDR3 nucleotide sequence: TGTGCCAGCAGAAGATCCCTGAGCTCCTACGAGCAGTACTTC. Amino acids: CASRRSLSSYEQYF.